This T cell receptor beta chain was identified in a study of T cell responses to AZD1222 COVID-19 vaccine. Study-level background: Pooling of second doses given at about 4 or about 12 weeks was done.

Study conclusions and caveats: Mostly white British, mostly female donors; authors suggested clonal diversity may be underestimated. There were vaccine-associated CD4 TCRs across spike, dominant at 160-218 and 743-854.

Notes on this clone: Its antigen remains unknown.

The germline CDR1 and CDR2 sequences are MNHEY and SVGAGI. This CDR3 has 14 residues. V was shortened by 4 bases and J by 8 bases, with 12 bases between the two germline ends. Sequencing used immunoSEQ multiplex PCR; TCRdb keeps in-frame clones, though not all of them. The sample includes around 200,000 clones, around 88% of them seen just once. Here the sequenced sample was peripheral blood, taken on day 0 of AZD1222 vaccination. This chain connects TRBV6-5 to TRBJ1-6, with a weak D call TRBD1 (6 bases). The receptor comes from an adult in good health. The CDR3 reads CASSFGGQHSPLHF. The CDR3 region has the DNA TGTGCCAGCAGTTTTGGGGGGCAGCATTCACCCCTCCACTTT.